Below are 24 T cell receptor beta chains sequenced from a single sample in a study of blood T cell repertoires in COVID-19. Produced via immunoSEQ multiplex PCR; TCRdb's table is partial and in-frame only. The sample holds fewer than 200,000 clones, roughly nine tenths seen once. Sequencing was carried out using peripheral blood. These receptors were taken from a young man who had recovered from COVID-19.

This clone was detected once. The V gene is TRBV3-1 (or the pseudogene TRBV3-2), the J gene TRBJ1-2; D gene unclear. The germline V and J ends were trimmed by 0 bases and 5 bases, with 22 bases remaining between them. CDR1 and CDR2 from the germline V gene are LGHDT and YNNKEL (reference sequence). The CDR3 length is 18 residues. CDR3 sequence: CASSQDRGGGRHFYGYTF. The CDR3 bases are TGTGCCAGCAGCCAAGATCGGGGAGGCGGCAGACATTTTTATGGCTACACCTTC.

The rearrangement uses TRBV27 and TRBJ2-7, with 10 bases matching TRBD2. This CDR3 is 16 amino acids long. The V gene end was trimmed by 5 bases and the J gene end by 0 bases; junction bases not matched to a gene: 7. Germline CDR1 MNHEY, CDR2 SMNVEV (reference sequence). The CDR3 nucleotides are TGTGCCAGCAGTCCCCTACTAGCGGGGTTCTCCTACGAGCAGTACTTC. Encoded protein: CASSPLLAGFSYEQYF.

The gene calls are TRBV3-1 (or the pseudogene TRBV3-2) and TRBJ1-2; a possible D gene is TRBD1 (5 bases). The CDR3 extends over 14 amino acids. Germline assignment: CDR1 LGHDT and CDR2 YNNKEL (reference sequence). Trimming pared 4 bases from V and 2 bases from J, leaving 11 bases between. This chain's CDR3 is CASSLESGNYGYTF. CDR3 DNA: TGTGCCAGCAGCCTTGAGTCAGGGAACTATGGCTACACCTTC.

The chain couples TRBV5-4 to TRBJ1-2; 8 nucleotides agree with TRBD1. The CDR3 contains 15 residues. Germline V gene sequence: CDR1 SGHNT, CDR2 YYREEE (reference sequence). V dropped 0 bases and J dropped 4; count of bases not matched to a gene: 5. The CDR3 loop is CASSLGTGRLYGYTF. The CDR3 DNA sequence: TGTGCCAGCAGCTTGGGGACAGGGCGGCTCTATGGCTACACCTTC.

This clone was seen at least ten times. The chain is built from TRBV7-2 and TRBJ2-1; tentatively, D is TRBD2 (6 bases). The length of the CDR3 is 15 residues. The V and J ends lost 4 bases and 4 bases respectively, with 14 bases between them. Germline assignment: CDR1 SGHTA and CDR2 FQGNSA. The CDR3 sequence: CASSSLRLGYNEQFF. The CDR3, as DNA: TGTGCCAGCAGCTCCTTAAGACTAGGGTACAATGAGCAGTTCTTC.

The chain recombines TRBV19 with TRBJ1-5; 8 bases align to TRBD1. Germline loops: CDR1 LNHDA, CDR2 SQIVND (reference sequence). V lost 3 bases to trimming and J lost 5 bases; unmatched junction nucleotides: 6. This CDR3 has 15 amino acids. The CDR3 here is CASSIGDRGYQPQHF. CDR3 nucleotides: TGTGCCAGTAGTATCGGCGACAGGGGTTATCAGCCCCAGCATTTT.

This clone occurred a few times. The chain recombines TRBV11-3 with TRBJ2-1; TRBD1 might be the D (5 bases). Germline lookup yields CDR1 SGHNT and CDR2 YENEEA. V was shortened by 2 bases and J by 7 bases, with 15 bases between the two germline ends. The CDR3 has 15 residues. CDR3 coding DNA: TGTGCCAGCAGCTTATCCGCAGGGCCGGAGAATGAGCAGTTCTTC. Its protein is CASSLSAGPENEQFF.

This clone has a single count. CDR3 nucleotides: TGTGCCAGCAGTGCCCAGGGGGCGCAAGTGGGAAAACTGTTTTTT. Its translation: CASSAQGAQVGKLFF. The rearrangement joins TRBV28 to TRBJ1-4; TRBD1 agrees at 8 bases. Unmatched junction bases numbered 12, after V lost 5 bases and J lost 10 bases. In germline, CDR1 is MDHEN, CDR2 SYDVKM. CDR3 length equals 15 residues.

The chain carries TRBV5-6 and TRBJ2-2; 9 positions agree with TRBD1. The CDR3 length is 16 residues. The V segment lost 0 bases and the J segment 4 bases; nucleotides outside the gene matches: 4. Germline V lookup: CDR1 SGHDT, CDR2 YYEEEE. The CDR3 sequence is CASSLGTGAITGELFF. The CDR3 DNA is TGTGCCAGCAGCTTGGGGACAGGGGCCATCACCGGGGAGCTGTTTTTT.

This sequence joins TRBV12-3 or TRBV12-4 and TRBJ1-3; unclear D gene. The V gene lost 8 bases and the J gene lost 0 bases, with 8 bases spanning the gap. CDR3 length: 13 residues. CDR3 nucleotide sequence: TGTGCCAGCCGTCCGAGCTCTGGAAACACCATATATTTT. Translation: CASRPSSGNTIYF.

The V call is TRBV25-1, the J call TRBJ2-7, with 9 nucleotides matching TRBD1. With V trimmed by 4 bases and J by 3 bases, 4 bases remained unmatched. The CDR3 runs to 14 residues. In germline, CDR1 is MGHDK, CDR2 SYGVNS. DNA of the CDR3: TGTGCCAGCAGTGCCCGACAGGGGGGCTACGAGCAGTACTTC. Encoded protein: CASSARQGGYEQYF.

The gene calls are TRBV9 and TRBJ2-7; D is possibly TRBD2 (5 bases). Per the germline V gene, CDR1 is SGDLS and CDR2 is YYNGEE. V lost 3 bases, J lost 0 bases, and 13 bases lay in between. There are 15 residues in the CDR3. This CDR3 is CASSASPGSSYEQYF. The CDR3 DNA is TGTGCCAGCAGCGCCTCCCCGGGGAGCTCCTACGAGCAGTACTTC. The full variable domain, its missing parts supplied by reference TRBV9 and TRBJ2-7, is DSGVTQTPKHLITATGQRVTLRCSPRSGDLSVYWYQQSLDQGLQFLIQYYNGEERAKGNILERFSAQQFPDLHSELNLSSLELGDSALYFCASSASPGSSYEQYFGPGTRLTVT.

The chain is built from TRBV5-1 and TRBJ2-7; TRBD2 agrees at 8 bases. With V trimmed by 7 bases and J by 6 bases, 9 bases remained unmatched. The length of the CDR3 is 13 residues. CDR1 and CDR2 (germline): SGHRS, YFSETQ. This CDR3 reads CASGWEAGVEQYF. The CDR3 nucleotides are TGCGCCAGCGGATGGGAAGCGGGAGTCGAGCAGTACTTC.

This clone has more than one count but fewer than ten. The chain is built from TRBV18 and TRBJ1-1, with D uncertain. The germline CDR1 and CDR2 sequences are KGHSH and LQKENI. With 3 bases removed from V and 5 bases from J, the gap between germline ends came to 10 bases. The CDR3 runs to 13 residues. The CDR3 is CASSPGVRTEAFF. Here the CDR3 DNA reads TGTGCCAGCTCACCGGGAGTGAGGACTGAAGCTTTCTTT.

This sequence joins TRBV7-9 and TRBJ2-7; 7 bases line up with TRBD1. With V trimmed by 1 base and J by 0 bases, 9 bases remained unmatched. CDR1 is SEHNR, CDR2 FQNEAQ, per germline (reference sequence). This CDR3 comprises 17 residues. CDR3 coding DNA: TGTGCCAGCAGCTTAGAGGGCTTTACAGGGGTCTCCTACGAGCAGTACTTC. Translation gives CASSLEGFTGVSYEQYF.

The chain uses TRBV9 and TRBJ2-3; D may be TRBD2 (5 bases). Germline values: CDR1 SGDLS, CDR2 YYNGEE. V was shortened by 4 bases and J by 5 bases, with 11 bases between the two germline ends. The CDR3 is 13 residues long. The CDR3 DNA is TGTGCCAGCAGCCCCCGGGGTTTAGATACGCAGTATTTT. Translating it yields CASSPRGLDTQYF.

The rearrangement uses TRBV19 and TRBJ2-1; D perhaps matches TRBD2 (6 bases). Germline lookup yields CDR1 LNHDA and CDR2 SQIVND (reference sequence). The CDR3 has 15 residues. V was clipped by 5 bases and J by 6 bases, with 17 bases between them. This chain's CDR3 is CASSAGRKGGNEQFF. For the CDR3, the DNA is TGTGCCAGTAGTGCGGGTCGGAAGGGAGGCAATGAGCAGTTCTTC.

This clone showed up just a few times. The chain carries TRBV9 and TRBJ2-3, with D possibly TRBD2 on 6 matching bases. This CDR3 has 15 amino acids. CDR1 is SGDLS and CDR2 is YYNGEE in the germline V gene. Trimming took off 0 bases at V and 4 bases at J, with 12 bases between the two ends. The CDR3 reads CASSVAGRAADTQYF. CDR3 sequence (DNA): TGTGCCAGCAGCGTAGCCGGGAGAGCGGCAGATACGCAGTATTTT.

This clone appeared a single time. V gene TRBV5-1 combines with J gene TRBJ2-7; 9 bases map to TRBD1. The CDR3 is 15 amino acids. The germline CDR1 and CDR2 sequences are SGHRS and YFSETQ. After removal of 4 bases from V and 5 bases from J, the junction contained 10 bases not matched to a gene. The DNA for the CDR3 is TGCGCCAGCAGCCCGACAGGGGGTGAGATACACGAGCAGTACTTC. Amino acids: CASSPTGGEIHEQYF.

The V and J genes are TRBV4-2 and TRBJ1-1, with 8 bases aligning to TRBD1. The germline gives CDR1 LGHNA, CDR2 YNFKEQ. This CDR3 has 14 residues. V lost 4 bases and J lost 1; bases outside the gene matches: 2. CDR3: CASSLTGGNTEAFF. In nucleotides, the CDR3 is TGTGCCAGCAGCCTAACAGGGGGGAACACTGAAGCTTTCTTT.

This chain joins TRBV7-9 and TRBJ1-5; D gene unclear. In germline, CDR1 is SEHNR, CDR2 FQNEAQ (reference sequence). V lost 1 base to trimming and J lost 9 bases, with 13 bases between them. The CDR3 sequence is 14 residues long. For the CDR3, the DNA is TGTGCCAGCAGCTTAGGAGGGAGCGAGGGGCCCCAGCATTTT. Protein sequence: CASSLGGSEGPQHF.

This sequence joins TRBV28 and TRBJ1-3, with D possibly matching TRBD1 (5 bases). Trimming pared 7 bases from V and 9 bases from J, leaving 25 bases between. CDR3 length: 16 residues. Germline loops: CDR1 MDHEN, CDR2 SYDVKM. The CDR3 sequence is CASTTFSGTFGGTIYF. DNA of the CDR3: TGTGCCAGCACAACTTTTTCCGGGACCTTCGGGGGCACCATATATTTT.

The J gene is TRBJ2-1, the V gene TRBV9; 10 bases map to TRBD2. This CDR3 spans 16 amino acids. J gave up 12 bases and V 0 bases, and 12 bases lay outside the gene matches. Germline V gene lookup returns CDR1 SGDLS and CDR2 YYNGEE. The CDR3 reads CASSVGTSGGRQGQFF. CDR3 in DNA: TGTGCCAGCAGCGTAGGGACTAGCGGAGGGAGGCAGGGGCAGTTCTTC.

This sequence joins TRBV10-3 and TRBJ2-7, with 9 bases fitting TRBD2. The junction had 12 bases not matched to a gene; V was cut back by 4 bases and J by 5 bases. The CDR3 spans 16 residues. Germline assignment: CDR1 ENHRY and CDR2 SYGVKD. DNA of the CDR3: TGTGCCATCAGTGCCTTAGCGGGAGCCGCCTCTGACGAGCAGTACTTC. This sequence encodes CAISALAGAASDEQYF.